One sample yielded the 27 T cell receptor beta chains listed below, sequenced in a study of blood T cell repertoires in COVID-19. Profiled with immunoSEQ multiplex PCR; TCRdb holds only in-frame clones, not every one. The table shows around 200,000 clones, with roughly 85% occurring only once. Sequenced material: PBMCs or T cells enriched from blood (not recorded which). The receptor set was obtained from a woman between 35 and 50 years old with acute COVID-19.

The chain has TRBV28 and TRBJ2-7; tentatively, D is TRBD2 (5 bases). The CDR3 length is 15 residues. Germline V gene lookup returns CDR1 MDHEN and CDR2 SYDVKM. V shed 7 bases and J shed 5 bases, with 21 bases lying between them. This CDR3 reads CASNTLAGGVNEQYV. CDR3 nucleotide sequence: TGTGCCAGCAACACACTGGCGGGCGGAGTGAACGAGCAGTACGTC.

The V gene is TRBV30, the J gene TRBJ2-5; a weak D match, TRBD2 (7 bases). V was clipped by 2 bases and J by 0 bases, with 31 bases between them. Germline CDR1 and CDR2: GTSNPN and SVGIG (reference sequence). This CDR3 region has 21 residues. The CDR3 loop reads CAWSLISGAGANNRYQETQYF. The CDR3 nucleotides are TGTGCCTGGAGTTTGATCTCTGGGGCGGGGGCCAATAATCGGTACCAAGAGACCCAGTACTTC.

The chain joins TRBV27 to TRBJ1-2, with D possibly being TRBD1 (6 bases). CDR1 is MNHEY, CDR2 SMNVEV, per germline (reference sequence). The CDR3 loop spans 15 amino acids. V was pared by 5 bases and J by 3 bases, with 16 bases between. The CDR3: CASSRGAPRDYGYTF. As DNA, the CDR3 is TGTGCCAGCAGTCGGGGGGCCCCCCGAGACTATGGCTACACCTTC.

V and J are TRBV7-2 and TRBJ1-3; D may be TRBD1 (5 bases). CDR1 is SGHTA and CDR2 is FQGNSA in the germline V gene. V gave up 10 bases and J gave up 1 base, with 14 bases separating them. The CDR3 is 14 residues long. CDR3 residues: CATRQSKSGNTIYF. The CDR3 nucleotides read TGTGCCACACGACAGTCTAAGTCTGGAAACACCATATATTTT.

This clone was detected only once. V usage is TRBV5-5 and J usage is TRBJ1-3; 10 bases line up with TRBD1. Germline V CDR1 and CDR2: SGHKS, YYEKEE (reference sequence). V shed 4 bases, J shed 4 bases, and the junction held 5 bases outside the gene matches. This CDR3 is built from 15 residues. The CDR3 loop is CASSQGQGYGNTIYF. The CDR3 nucleotides are TGTGCCAGCAGCCAGGGACAGGGGTACGGAAACACCATATATTTT.

This rearrangement joins TRBV12-3 or TRBV12-4 to TRBJ1-1; no clear D gene. The V end lost 3 bases, the J end lost 1 base, and 6 bases lay between the germline ends. The CDR3 extends over 13 amino acids. CDR3 in DNA: TGTGCCAGCAGTTTCTCTAGGAACACTGAAGCTTTCTTT. It specifies CASSFSRNTEAFF.

The chain couples TRBV14 to TRBJ1-1; D is unresolved. The CDR3 spans 16 residues. Trimming stripped 3 bases from V and 0 bases from J, with 14 bases between. Germline values: CDR1 SGHDN, CDR2 FVKESK. CDR3 protein: CASSHGIGLMNTEAFF. CDR3 DNA: TGTGCCAGCAGCCACGGCATTGGACTCATGAACACTGAAGCTTTCTTT.

This clone was seen a single time. V is TRBV2 and J is TRBJ1-6; D possibly corresponds to TRBD1 (6 bases). With 11 bases removed from V and 4 bases from J, the gap between germline ends came to 12 bases. Germline lookup yields CDR1 SNHLY and CDR2 FYNNEI. The CDR3 loop spans 13 amino acids. The CDR3 spells CAGAGTYNSPLHF. The CDR3 DNA reads as TGTGCCGGAGCCGGGACATATAATTCACCCCTCCACTTT. Based on the CDR3 plus reference TRBV2 and TRBJ1-6, the full variable domain is EPEVTQTPSHQVTQMGQEVILRCVPISNHLYFYWYRQILGQKVEFLVSFYNNEISEKSEIFDDQFSVERPDGSNFTLKIRSTKLEDSAMYFCAGAGTYNSPLHFGNGTRLTVT.

The chain has TRBV5-1 and TRBJ1-1, with D unclear. The length of the CDR3 is 13 residues. The V and J ends lost 2 bases and 0 bases respectively, with 5 bases between them. CDR1 and CDR2 (germline): SGHRS, YFSETQ. In DNA form, the CDR3 reads TGCGCCAGCAGCTTATCCTTGAACACTGAAGCTTTCTTT. Translated, it gives CASSLSLNTEAFF.

The chain links TRBV7-9 to TRBJ2-3; 10 bases agree with TRBD2. Unmatched junction bases numbered 6, after V lost 4 bases and J lost 2 bases. Germline CDR1 and CDR2: SEHNR and FQNEAQ (reference sequence). The CDR3 has 16 amino acids. The CDR3 protein is CASSSSSGGTTDTQYF. CDR3 bases: TGTGCCAGCAGCTCAAGTAGCGGGGGGACCACAGATACGCAGTATTTT.

The genes are TRBV2 and TRBJ1-5; D call uncertain. Germline V gene lookup returns CDR1 SNHLY and CDR2 FYNNEI. Trimming removed 4 bases from V and 4 bases from J, with 11 bases in between. There are 14 residues in the CDR3. Written as DNA, the CDR3 is TGTGCCAGCAGTGTAGAGGGCGGGAATCAGCCCCAGCATTTT. Translated, it gives CASSVEGGNQPQHF.

The chain links TRBV4-3 to TRBJ2-5, with a weak D call TRBD2 (6 bases). This CDR3 is 16 amino acids long. The V end lost 1 base, the J end lost 2 bases, and 14 bases lay between the germline ends. Germline values: CDR1 LGHNA, CDR2 YSLEER. The CDR3 nucleotides are TGCGCCAGCAGCCAAGGACTGGAGGGAAAGCAAGAGACCCAGTACTTC. Translation gives CASSQGLEGKQETQYF.

The gene calls are TRBV5-1 and TRBJ2-4; TRBD2 might be the D (5 bases). The CDR3 covers 16 residues. Germline loops: CDR1 SGHRS, CDR2 YFSETQ. Trimming pared 4 bases from V and 0 bases from J, leaving 14 bases between. For the CDR3, the DNA is TGCGCCAGCAGCGACGACCTACGGGAAGCCAAAAACATTCAGTACTTC. It is translated as CASSDDLREAKNIQYF.

This chain uses TRBV19 with TRBJ1-1; 8 bases agree with TRBD1. J gave up 5 bases and V 5 bases, and 7 bases lay outside the gene matches. Per the germline V gene, CDR1 is LNHDA and CDR2 is SQIVND (reference sequence). There are 14 residues in the CDR3. DNA of the CDR3: TGTGCCAGTAGTTCCGGGACAGGCTTTACTGAAGCTTTCTTT. Its protein product is CASSSGTGFTEAFF.

The chain couples TRBV6-2 or TRBV6-3 to TRBJ2-7, with D perhaps TRBD1 (5 bases). The CDR3 length is 14 residues. Trimming cost V 5 bases and J 1 base, with 12 bases left between them. Germline CDR1 MNHEY, CDR2 SVGEGT. The chain's CDR3 is CASSLLTASYEQYF. The CDR3 DNA reads as TGTGCCAGCAGTCTTCTGACAGCTTCCTACGAGCAGTACTTC.

The chain is built from TRBV5-1 and TRBJ2-6; D is unresolved. CDR1 and CDR2 from the germline V gene are SGHRS and YFSETQ. The CDR3 is made up of 12 amino acids. The V and J ends lost 7 bases and 0 bases respectively, with 2 bases between them. CDR3 in amino acids: CASHSGANVLTF. The CDR3 DNA follows: TGCGCCAGCCACTCTGGGGCCAACGTCCTGACTTTC.

The chain recombines TRBV19 with TRBJ1-5; D perhaps matches TRBD1 (5 bases). With 5 bases removed from V and 11 bases from J, the gap between germline ends came to 13 bases. Germline V gives CDR1 LNHDA, CDR2 SQIVND (reference sequence). The CDR3 has 12 amino acids. The CDR3 here is CASSWGVETQHF. The DNA of the CDR3 is TGTGCCAGTAGTTGGGGGGTGGAGACCCAGCATTTT.

V gene TRBV11-2 combines with J gene TRBJ1-1; D not resolved. The CDR3 is 13 residues long. Per germline, CDR1 SGHAT and CDR2 FQNNGV. Trimming cost V 3 bases and J 5 bases, with 10 bases left between them. The CDR3 protein is CASSFRRRTEAFF. The CDR3 DNA follows: TGTGCCAGCAGCTTCCGACGGAGAACTGAAGCTTTCTTT.

The rearrangement uses TRBV25-1 and TRBJ1-5; 10 bases are shared with TRBD1. Germline values: CDR1 MGHDK, CDR2 SYGVNS. Trimming cost V 4 bases and J 7 bases; bases outside gene matches: 4. The CDR3 is 14 amino acids. DNA for the CDR3: TGTGCCAGCAGTGGACAGGGGGCCTTGCAGCCCCAGCATTTT. Its protein is CASSGQGALQPQHF. The variable domain in full, with the rest retrieved from reference TRBV25-1 and TRBJ1-5, is EADIYQTPRYLVIGTGKKITLECSQTMGHDKMYWYQQDPGMELHLIHYSYGVNSTEKGDLSSESTVSRIRTEHFPLTLESARPSHTSQYLCASSGQGALQPQHFGDGTRLSIL.

V is TRBV2 and J is TRBJ1-5, with TRBD1 matching 9 bases. The length of the CDR3 is 14 residues. With V trimmed by 6 bases and J by 7 bases, 7 bases remained unmatched. In germline, CDR1 is SNHLY, CDR2 FYNNEI. The CDR3 loop is CASSKWTGEQPQHF. The CDR3 region has the DNA TGTGCCAGCAGCAAATGGACAGGGGAGCAGCCCCAGCATTTT.

This rearrangement joins TRBV30 to TRBJ2-7, with a possible D match to TRBD2 (6 bases). V was shortened by 0 bases and J by 0 bases, with 9 bases between the two germline ends. This CDR3 contains 14 residues. CDR1 and CDR2 from the germline V gene are GTSNPN and SVGIG (reference sequence). The CDR3: CAWSVEGGSYEQYF. The DNA of the CDR3 is TGTGCCTGGAGTGTAGAGGGAGGCTCCTACGAGCAGTACTTC.

V and J are TRBV15 and TRBJ2-1; TRBD1 is a possible D gene (6 bases). The CDR3 is 16 amino acids. The V end was cut by 0 bases, the J end by 6 bases, with 15 bases between. From germline, CDR1 is LNHNV and CDR2 YYDKDF (reference sequence). The CDR3 nucleotides read TGTGCCACCAGCAGAGATTACAGGGAGTGGGGCAATGAGCAGTTCTTC. This codes for CATSRDYREWGNEQFF.

The chain combines TRBV9 with TRBJ1-1; 11 bases fit TRBD1. V was clipped by 3 bases and J by 0 bases; unmatched bases: 1. The CDR3 totals 15 residues. Germline CDR1 reads SGDLS; CDR2 reads YYNGEE. CDR3 amino acids: CASSGGQGVNTEAFF. The CDR3 coding sequence is TGTGCCAGCAGCGGGGGACAGGGGGTGAACACTGAAGCTTTCTTT.

The chain couples TRBV29-1 to TRBJ1-2; 7 bases are shared with TRBD1. This CDR3 is 13 amino acids long. Per germline, CDR1 SQVTM and CDR2 ANQGSEA. V shed 6 bases and J 10 bases; nucleotides not matched to a gene: 14. CDR3 region: CSVALTGRRFYTF. The DNA for the CDR3 is TGCAGCGTGGCCCTGACAGGGCGCAGGTTCTACACCTTC.

This chain connects TRBV6-5 to TRBJ2-1; 8 nucleotides align to TRBD2. Looked up from germline, CDR1 is MNHEY and CDR2 is SVGAGI. V shed 5 bases and J 6 bases; nucleotides not matched to a gene: 3. The CDR3 spans 13 residues. CDR3 bases: TGTGCCAGCAGTCTAGGGACTAGCAATGAGCAGTTCTTC. This translates into CASSLGTSNEQFF.

The gene calls are TRBV13 and TRBJ2-2; the D gene is possibly TRBD2 (6 bases). CDR1 and CDR2 from the germline V gene are PRHDT and FYEKMQ (reference sequence). V lost 5 bases, J lost 5 bases, and 15 bases lay in between. The CDR3 length is 15 residues. The CDR3 here is CASSPRDFVTGELFF. CDR3 nucleotides: TGTGCCAGCAGCCCCAGGGACTTCGTGACCGGGGAGCTGTTTTTT.

V gene TRBV27 combines with J gene TRBJ1-2; 11 bases agree with TRBD1. V gave up 5 bases and J gave up 4 bases; unmatched junction bases: 6. Germline-derived CDR1 and CDR2 are MNHEY and SMNVEV (reference sequence). There are 15 residues in the CDR3. In DNA, the CDR3 is TGTGCCAGCAGTCCCGGGACAGGGGGAGGCTATGGCTACACCTTC. The encoded protein is CASSPGTGGGYGYTF.